This T cell receptor beta chain emerged from a study of shared clonotypes between healthy human individuals. Findings of the study overall: The low donor count limited represented genetic and exposure-history diversity.

As defined, naive CD8 cells were CD45RO-negative and positively selected for CCR7, with terminally differentiated effector memory CD45RA+ cells excluded. Donors were Caucasian adults residing in Nashville, Tennessee, USA. The repertoire was sequenced with immunoSEQ multiplex PCR; TCRdb's copy has only in-frame clones and lacks some. The sample has about 2.1 million clones, approximately 94% seen once. CDR3 length: 14 residues. V was clipped by 4 bases and J by 2 bases, with 12 bases between them. From germline, CDR1 is MNHEY and CDR2 SVGAGI. Details on this clone: The antigen is not known.

The chain joins TRBV6-5 to TRBJ2-7; D is unclear. The specimen sequenced was naive CD8+ T cells from PBMCs. The clonotype originates from a man aged 18 to 30 in good health. Some clones in this sample may be carry-over from other donors' samples. CDR3 amino acids: CASSSTQITYEQYF. The CDR3 DNA is TGTGCCAGCAGTTCCACCCAGATAACCTACGAGCAGTACTTC.